This TCR beta chain was identified during a study of T cell changes during pregnancy in multiple sclerosis. The CDR3 covers 16 residues. The V gene lost 2 bases and the J gene lost 1 base, with 14 bases spanning the gap. CDR1 and CDR2 (germline): LGHNA, YNFKEQ. Clones were read by immunoSEQ multiplex PCR, and TCRdb kept only the in-frame ones, dropping some. This table holds 91,000 or so clones, about 93% found once. This chain joins TRBV4-2 and TRBJ1-1; D possibly corresponds to TRBD1 (5 bases). The TCR was taken from a female donor with multiple sclerosis, enrolled in a pregnancy study. Specimen: peripheral blood, collected after pregnancy. This chain's CDR3 is CASSQIWGARNTEAFF. As DNA, the CDR3 is TGTGCCAGCAGCCAAATTTGGGGCGCACGGAACACTGAAGCTTTCTTT.